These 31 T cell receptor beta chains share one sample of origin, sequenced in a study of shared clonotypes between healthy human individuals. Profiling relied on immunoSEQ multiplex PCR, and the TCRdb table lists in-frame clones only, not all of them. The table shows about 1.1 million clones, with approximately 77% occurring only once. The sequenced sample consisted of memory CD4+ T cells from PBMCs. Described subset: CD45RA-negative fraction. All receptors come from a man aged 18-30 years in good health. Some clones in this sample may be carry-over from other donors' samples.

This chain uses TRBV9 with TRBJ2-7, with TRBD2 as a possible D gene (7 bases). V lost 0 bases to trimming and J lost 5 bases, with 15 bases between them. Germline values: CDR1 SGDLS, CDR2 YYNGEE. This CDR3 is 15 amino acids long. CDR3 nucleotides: TGTGCCAGCAGCGTAGAGGGGGGGAAAGTGGACGAGCAGTACTTC. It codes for CASSVEGGKVDEQYF.

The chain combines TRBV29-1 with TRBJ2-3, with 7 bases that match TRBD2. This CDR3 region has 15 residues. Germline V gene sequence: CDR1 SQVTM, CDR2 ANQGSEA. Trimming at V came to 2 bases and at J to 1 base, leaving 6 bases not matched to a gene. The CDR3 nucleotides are TGCAGCGTTGAATGGGACTACTTGCGCACAGATACGCAGTATTTT. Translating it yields CSVEWDYLRTDTQYF.

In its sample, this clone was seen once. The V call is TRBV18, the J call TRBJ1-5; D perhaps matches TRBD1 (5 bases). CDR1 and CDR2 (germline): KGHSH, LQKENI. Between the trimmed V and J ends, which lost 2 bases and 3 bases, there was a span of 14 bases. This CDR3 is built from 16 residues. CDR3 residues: CASSPSPQGINQPQHF. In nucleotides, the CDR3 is TGTGCCAGCTCACCATCACCCCAGGGAATCAATCAGCCCCAGCATTTT.

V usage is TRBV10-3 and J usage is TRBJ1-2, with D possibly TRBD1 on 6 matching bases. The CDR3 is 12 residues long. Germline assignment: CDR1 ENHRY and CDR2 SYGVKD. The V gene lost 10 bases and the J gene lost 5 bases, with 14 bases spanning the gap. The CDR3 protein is CATTGLGYGYTF. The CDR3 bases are TGTGCCACCACAGGGTTAGGGTATGGCTACACCTTC.

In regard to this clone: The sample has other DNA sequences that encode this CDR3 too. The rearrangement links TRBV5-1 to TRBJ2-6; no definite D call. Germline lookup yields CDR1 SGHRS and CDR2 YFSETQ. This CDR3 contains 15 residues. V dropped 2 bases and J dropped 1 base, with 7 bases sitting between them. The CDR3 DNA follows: TGCGCCAGCAGCTTTTCAGGTTCTGGGGCCAACGTCCTGACTTTC. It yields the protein CASSFSGSGANVLTF.

Written as DNA, the CDR3 is TGTGCCAGCAGTTTACCCGTCTACCGACGAACGGGCGGGGAGCAGTTCTTC. Its protein product is CASSLPVYRRTGGEQFF. This chain uses TRBV28 with TRBJ2-1; D might be TRBD2 (5 bases). The CDR3 has 17 amino acids. Germline V CDR1 and CDR2: MDHEN, SYDVKM. V lost 2 bases to trimming and J lost 10 bases, with 24 bases between them.

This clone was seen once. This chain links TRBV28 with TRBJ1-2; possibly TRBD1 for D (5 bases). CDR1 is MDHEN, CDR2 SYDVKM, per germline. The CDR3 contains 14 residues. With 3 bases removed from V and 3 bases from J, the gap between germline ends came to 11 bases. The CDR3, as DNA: TGTGCCAGCAGTTTGGCCGGGACGGACTATGGCTACACCTTC. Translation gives CASSLAGTDYGYTF.

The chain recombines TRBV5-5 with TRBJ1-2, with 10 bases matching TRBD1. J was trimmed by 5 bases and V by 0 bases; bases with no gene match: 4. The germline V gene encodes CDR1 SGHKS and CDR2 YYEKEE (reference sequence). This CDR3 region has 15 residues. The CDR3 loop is CASSLVGTGAYGYTF. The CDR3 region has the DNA TGTGCCAGCAGCTTGGTAGGGACAGGGGCTTATGGCTACACCTTC.

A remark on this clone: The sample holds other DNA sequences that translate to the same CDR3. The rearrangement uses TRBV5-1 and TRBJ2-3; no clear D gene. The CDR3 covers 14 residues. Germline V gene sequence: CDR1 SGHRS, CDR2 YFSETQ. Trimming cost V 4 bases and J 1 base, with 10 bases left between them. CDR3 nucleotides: TGCGCCAGCAGCCGCGGCGAGGGCACAGATACGCAGTATTTT. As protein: CASSRGEGTDTQYF.

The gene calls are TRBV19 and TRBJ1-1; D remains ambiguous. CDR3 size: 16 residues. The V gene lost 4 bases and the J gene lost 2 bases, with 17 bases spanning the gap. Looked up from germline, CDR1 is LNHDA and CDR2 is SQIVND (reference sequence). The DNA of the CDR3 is TGTGCCAGTAGTACAACGATTGGTCTTCCCAACACTGAAGCTTTCTTT. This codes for CASSTTIGLPNTEAFF.

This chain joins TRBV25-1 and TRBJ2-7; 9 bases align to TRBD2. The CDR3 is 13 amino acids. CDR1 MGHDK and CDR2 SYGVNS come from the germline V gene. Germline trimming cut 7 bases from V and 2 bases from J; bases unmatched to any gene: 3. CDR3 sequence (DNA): TGTGCCAGCACCTTAGCGGGAGCCTACGAGCAGTACTTC. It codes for CASTLAGAYEQYF.

The CDR3, as DNA: TGTGCCAGCAGCTCGGGAATCAATAGCAATCAGCCCCAGCATTTT. Encoded protein: CASSSGINSNQPQHF. The rearrangement links TRBV5-4 to TRBJ1-5, with D unresolved. Germline CDR1 is SGHNT and CDR2 is YYREEE (reference sequence). V shed 3 bases and J shed 0 bases, with 10 bases lying between them. The CDR3 length is 15 residues.

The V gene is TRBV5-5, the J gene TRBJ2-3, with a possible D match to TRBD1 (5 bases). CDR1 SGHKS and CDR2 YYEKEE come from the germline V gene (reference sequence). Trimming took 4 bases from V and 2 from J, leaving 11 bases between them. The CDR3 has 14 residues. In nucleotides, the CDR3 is TGTGCCAGCAGCCCGCGGACAACCACAGATACGCAGTATTTT. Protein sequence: CASSPRTTTDTQYF.

CDR3 bases: TGTGCCAGCAGACCCCGGGGACAGGGTAATTGGGAGCAGTACTTC. Translating it yields CASRPRGQGNWEQYF. V usage is TRBV2 and J usage is TRBJ2-7, with TRBD1 matching over 9 bases. The CDR3 consists of 15 residues. V shed 6 bases and J 7 bases; nucleotides not matched to a gene: 13. Germline V gives CDR1 SNHLY, CDR2 FYNNEI.

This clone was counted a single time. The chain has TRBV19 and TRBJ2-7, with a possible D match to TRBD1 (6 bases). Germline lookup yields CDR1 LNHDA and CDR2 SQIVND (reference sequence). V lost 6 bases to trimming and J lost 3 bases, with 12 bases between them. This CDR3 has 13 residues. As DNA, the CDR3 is TGTGCCAGTAGACAGGGTCTCGGCTACGAGCAGTACTTC. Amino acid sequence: CASRQGLGYEQYF.

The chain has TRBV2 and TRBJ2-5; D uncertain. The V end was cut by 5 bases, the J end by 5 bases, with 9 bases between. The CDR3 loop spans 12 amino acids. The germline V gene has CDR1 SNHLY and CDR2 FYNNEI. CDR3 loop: CASSPVRETQYF. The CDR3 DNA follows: TGTGCCAGCAGTCCGGTCCGTGAGACCCAGTACTTC. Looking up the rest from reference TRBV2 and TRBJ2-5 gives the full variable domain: EPEVTQTPSHQVTQMGQEVILRCVPISNHLYFYWYRQILGQKVEFLVSFYNNEISEKSEIFDDQFSVERPDGSNFTLKIRSTKLEDSAMYFCASSPVRETQYFGPGTRLLVL.

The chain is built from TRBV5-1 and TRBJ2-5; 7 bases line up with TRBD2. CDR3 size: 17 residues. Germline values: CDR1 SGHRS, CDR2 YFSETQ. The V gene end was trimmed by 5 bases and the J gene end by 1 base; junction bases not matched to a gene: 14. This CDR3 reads CASSRTAGANIQETQYF. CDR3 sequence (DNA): TGCGCCAGCAGTCGCACGGCGGGAGCAAACATCCAAGAGACCCAGTACTTC.

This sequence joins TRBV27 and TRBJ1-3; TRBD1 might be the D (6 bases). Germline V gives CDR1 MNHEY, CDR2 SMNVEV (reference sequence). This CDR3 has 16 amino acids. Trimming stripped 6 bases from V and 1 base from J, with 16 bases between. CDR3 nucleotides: TGTGCCAGCAGCCAGTCCGGGGGGCTATCTGGAAACACCATATATTTT. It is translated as CASSQSGGLSGNTIYF.

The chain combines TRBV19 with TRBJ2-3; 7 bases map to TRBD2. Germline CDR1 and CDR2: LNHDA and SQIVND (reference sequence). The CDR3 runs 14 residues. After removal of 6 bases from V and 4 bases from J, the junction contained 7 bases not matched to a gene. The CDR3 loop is CASRGGIVADTQYF. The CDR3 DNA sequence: TGTGCCAGTAGGGGAGGGATCGTCGCAGATACGCAGTATTTT.

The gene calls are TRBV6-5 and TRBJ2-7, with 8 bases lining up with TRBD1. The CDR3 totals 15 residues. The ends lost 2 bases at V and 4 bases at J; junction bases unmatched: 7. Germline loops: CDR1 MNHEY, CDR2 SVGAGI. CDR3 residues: CASSYGTTGEYEQYF. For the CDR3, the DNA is TGTGCCAGCAGTTACGGAACGACAGGGGAATACGAGCAGTACTTC.

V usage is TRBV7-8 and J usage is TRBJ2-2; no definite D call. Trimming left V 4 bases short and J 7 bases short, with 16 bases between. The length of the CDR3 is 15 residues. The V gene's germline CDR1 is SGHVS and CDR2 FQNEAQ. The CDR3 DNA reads TGTGCCAGCAGCTACTGGGGTACGGAAATCGGGGAGCTGTTTTTT. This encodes CASSYWGTEIGELFF.

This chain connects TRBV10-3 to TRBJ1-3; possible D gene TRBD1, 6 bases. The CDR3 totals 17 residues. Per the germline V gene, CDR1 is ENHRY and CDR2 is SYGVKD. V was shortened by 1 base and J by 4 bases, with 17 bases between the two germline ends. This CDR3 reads CAISEWGKQGRGNTIYF. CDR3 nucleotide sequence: TGTGCCATCAGTGAGTGGGGAAAACAGGGAAGAGGAAACACCATATATTTT.

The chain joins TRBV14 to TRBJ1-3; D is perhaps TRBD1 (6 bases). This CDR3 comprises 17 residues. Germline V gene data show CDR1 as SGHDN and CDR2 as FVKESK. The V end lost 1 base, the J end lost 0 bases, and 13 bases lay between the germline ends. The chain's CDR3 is CASSQGVPDSSGNTIYF. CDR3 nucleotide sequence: TGTGCCAGCAGCCAAGGAGTTCCGGACAGCTCTGGAAACACCATATATTTT.

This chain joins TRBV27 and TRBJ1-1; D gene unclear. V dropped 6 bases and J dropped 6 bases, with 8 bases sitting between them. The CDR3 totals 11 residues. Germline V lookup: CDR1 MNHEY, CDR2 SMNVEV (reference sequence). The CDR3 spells CASRGRAEAFF. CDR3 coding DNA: TGTGCCAGCAGAGGTCGTGCTGAAGCTTTCTTT.

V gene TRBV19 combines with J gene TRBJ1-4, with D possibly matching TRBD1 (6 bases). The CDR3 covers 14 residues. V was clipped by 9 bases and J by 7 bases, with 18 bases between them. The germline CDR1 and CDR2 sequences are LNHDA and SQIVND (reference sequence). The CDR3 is CASRHYRAGEKLFF. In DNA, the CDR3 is TGTGCCAGCCGCCATTACAGGGCCGGTGAAAAACTGTTTTTT.

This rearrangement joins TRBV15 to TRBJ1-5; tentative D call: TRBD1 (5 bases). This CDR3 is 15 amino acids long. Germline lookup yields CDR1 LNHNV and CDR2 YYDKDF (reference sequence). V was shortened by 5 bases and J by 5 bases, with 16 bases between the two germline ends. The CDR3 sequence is CATSFGLGEDQPQHF. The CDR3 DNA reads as TGTGCCACCAGCTTTGGATTGGGGGAAGATCAGCCCCAGCATTTT. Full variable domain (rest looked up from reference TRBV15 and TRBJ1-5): DAMVIQNPRYQVTQFGKPVTLSCSQTLNHNVMYWYQQKSSQAPKLLFHYYDKDFNNEADTPDNFQSRRPNTSFCFLDIRSPGLGDTAMYLCATSFGLGEDQPQHFGDGTRLSIL.

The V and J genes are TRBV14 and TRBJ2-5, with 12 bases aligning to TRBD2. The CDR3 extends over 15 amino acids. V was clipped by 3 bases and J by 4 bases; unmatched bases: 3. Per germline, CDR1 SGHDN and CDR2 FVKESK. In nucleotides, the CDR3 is TGTGCCAGCAGCCACCAGACTAGCGGGAGAGAGACCCAGTACTTC. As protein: CASSHQTSGRETQYF.

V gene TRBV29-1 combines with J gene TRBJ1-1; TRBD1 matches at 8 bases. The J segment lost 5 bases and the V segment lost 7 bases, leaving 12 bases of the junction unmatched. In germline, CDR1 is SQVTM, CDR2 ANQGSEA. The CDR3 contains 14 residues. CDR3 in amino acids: CSARTGTFYTEAFF. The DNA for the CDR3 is TGCAGCGCCAGGACAGGGACCTTCTATACTGAAGCTTTCTTT.

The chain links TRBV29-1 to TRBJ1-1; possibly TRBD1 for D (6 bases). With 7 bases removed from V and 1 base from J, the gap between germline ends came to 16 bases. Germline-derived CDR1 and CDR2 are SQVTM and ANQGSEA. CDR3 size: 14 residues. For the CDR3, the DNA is TGCAGCGCGACCAGGGGATATCCGAACACTGAAGCTTTCTTT. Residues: CSATRGYPNTEAFF.

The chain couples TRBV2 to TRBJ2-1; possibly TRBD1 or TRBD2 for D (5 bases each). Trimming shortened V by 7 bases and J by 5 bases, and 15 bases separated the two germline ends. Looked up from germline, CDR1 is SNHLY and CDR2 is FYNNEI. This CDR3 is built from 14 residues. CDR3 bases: TGTGCCAGCACCCAGTTCTTGGGGGACAATGAGCAGTTCTTC. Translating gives CASTQFLGDNEQFF. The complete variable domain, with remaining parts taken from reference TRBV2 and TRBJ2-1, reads EPEVTQTPSHQVTQMGQEVILRCVPISNHLYFYWYRQILGQKVEFLVSFYNNEISEKSEIFDDQFSVERPDGSNFTLKIRSTKLEDSAMYFCASTQFLGDNEQFFGPGTRLTVL.

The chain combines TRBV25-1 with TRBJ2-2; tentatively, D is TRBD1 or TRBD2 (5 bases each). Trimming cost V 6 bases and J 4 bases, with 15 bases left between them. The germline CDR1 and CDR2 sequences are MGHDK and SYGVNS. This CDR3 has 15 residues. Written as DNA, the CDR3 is TGTGCCAGCAGCGCCGGGAAAGGGACCACCGGGGAGCTGTTTTTT. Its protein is CASSAGKGTTGELFF.